This passage covers 29 T cell receptor beta chains from one sample sequenced in a study of blood T cell repertoires in COVID-19. TCRdb's copy holds only in-frame clones and misses some; the assay was immunoSEQ multiplex PCR. The table lists around 380,000 clones, about 80% of them singletons. The specimen sequenced was peripheral blood. The receptors stem from a human donor with acute or convalescent COVID-19. The donor label of this sample is uncertain.

A few counts support this clone. V usage is TRBV24-1 and J usage is TRBJ2-3; 9 bases are shared with TRBD1. This CDR3 has 17 amino acids. The V gene's germline CDR1 is KGHDR and CDR2 SFDVKD. The J segment lost 4 bases and the V segment lost 9 bases, leaving 16 bases of the junction unmatched. CDR3 DNA: TGTGCCACCGGGGAAATACAGGGGACAGGGTTATCAGATACGCAGTATTTT. Protein sequence: CATGEIQGTGLSDTQYF.

This chain joins TRBV10-2 and TRBJ1-2; D unclear. V was pared by 6 bases and J by 13 bases, with 18 bases between. The CDR3 is 12 residues long. Per germline, CDR1 WSHSY and CDR2 SAAADI. The CDR3 DNA follows: TGCGCCAGCAGCCTCGCACAAACAGAGGGCACCTTC. It yields the protein CASSLAQTEGTF.

The CDR3 spells CASSGGTSGRVEQYF. In DNA, the CDR3 is TGTGCCAGCAGCGGCGGGACTAGCGGGAGGGTTGAGCAGTACTTC. The chain joins TRBV5-4 to TRBJ2-7; TRBD2 matches 16 bases. Per the germline V gene, CDR1 is SGHNT and CDR2 is YYREEE (reference sequence). V shed 4 bases and J 7 bases; nucleotides not matched to a gene: 5. This CDR3 region has 15 residues.

The CDR3 sequence: CAWETGGSGNTIYF. The CDR3, as DNA: TGTGCCTGGGAGACAGGGGGCTCTGGAAACACCATATATTTT. J is TRBJ1-3 and V is TRBV30; 9 nucleotides match TRBD1. This CDR3 is 14 amino acids long. The V gene's germline CDR1 is GTSNPN and CDR2 SVGIG (reference sequence). V gave up 5 bases and J gave up 0 bases; unmatched junction bases: 2.

The rearrangement uses TRBV7-8 and TRBJ1-1, with D possibly being TRBD1 (6 bases). The germline CDR1 and CDR2 sequences are SGHVS and FQNEAQ. With 2 bases removed from V and 1 base from J, the gap between germline ends came to 14 bases. This CDR3 has 16 residues. CDR3 sequence: CASSLIGYRANTEAFF. The CDR3 bases are TGTGCCAGCAGCTTAATCGGGTACAGGGCGAACACTGAAGCTTTCTTT.

The chain uses TRBV6-5 and TRBJ1-6, with D unclear. Per germline, CDR1 MNHEY and CDR2 SVGAGI. The CDR3 has 13 residues. V lost 0 bases and J lost 8, with 5 bases in between. The CDR3 bases are TGTGCCAGCAGTTACTCTCCAGATTCACCCCTCCACTTT. This encodes CASSYSPDSPLHF.

The V call is TRBV7-8, the J call TRBJ1-6; 8 bases are shared with TRBD1. J gave up 9 bases and V 5 bases, and 12 bases lay outside the gene matches. Germline V gives CDR1 SGHVS, CDR2 FQNEAQ. The CDR3 is made up of 16 amino acids. The chain's CDR3 is CASSGEQGGSGSPLHF. Written as DNA, the CDR3 is TGTGCCAGCAGCGGGGAACAGGGGGGAAGTGGTTCACCCCTCCACTTT.

This clone came up once. Other DNA sequences in this sample translate to the same CDR3. The rearrangement joins TRBV10-3 to TRBJ1-4, with D tentatively TRBD1 (5 bases). Germline-derived CDR1 and CDR2 are ENHRY and SYGVKD. V was shortened by 3 bases and J by 8 bases, with 13 bases between the two germline ends. The CDR3 spans 14 residues. CDR3 loop: CAISERQGGEKLFF. The CDR3 DNA sequence: TGTGCCATCAGTGAACGGCAGGGAGGCGAAAAACTGTTTTTT.

The genes are TRBV29-1 and TRBJ1-2; D ambiguous. This CDR3 is built from 13 residues. V lost 3 bases and J lost 5, with 13 bases in between. CDR1 is SQVTM, CDR2 ANQGSEA, per germline. The CDR3 sequence is CSVDGGRAYGYTF. The CDR3 DNA sequence: TGCAGCGTTGACGGCGGCAGAGCATATGGCTACACCTTC.

The rearrangement links TRBV7-8 to TRBJ2-1; 7 bases align to TRBD1. The germline CDR1 and CDR2 sequences are SGHVS and FQNEAQ. V dropped 1 base and J dropped 2; count of bases not matched to a gene: 5. This CDR3 region has 16 residues. The CDR3 protein is CASSLVTGSPYNEQFF. The CDR3 DNA follows: TGTGCCAGCAGCTTAGTGACAGGGTCTCCCTACAATGAGCAGTTCTTC.

The rearrangement links TRBV15 to TRBJ1-2, with D perhaps matching TRBD1 (6 bases). Germline values: CDR1 LNHNV, CDR2 YYDKDF (reference sequence). This CDR3 contains 18 residues. V shed 0 bases and J shed 0 bases, with 17 bases lying between them. CDR3 protein: CATSRDWFGQSTNYGYTF. In nucleotides, the CDR3 is TGTGCCACCAGCAGAGATTGGTTTGGACAGTCTACTAACTATGGCTACACCTTC. The whole variable domain, filled in from reference TRBV15 and TRBJ1-2, reads DAMVIQNPRYQVTQFGKPVTLSCSQTLNHNVMYWYQQKSSQAPKLLFHYYDKDFNNEADTPDNFQSRRPNTSFCFLDIRSPGLGDTAMYLCATSRDWFGQSTNYGYTFGSGTRLTVV.

This clone was detected only a few times. This chain connects TRBV6-5 to TRBJ2-1; TRBD2 matches at 11 bases. The CDR3 runs 15 residues. Germline lookup yields CDR1 MNHEY and CDR2 SVGAGI. V was clipped by 2 bases and J by 8 bases; unmatched bases: 5. CDR3 sequence: CASSYMTSGAHEQFF. In nucleotides, the CDR3 is TGTGCCAGCAGTTACATGACTAGCGGGGCCCATGAGCAGTTCTTC.

The chain is built from TRBV4-2 and TRBJ2-1; 11 bases agree with TRBD1. CDR1 and CDR2 (germline): LGHNA, YNFKEQ. The length of the CDR3 is 19 residues. Germline trimming cut 3 bases from V and 0 bases from J; bases unmatched to any gene: 10. This chain's CDR3 is CASSQRTGGAGVSYNEQFF. The CDR3 DNA sequence: TGTGCCAGCAGCCAGAGGACAGGGGGCGCGGGAGTCTCCTACAATGAGCAGTTCTTC.

The genes are TRBV18 and TRBJ1-1; 7 positions match TRBD1. This CDR3 comprises 13 residues. Germline V gene lookup returns CDR1 KGHSH and CDR2 LQKENI. J lost 7 bases, V lost 4 bases, and 6 bases had no gene match. The CDR3 reads CASSQTGMVEAFF. As DNA, the CDR3 is TGTGCCAGCTCACAGACAGGGATGGTTGAAGCTTTCTTT.

The chain has TRBV2 and TRBJ1-5; 7 bases are shared with TRBD1. V gave up 4 bases and J gave up 3 bases; unmatched junction bases: 6. The CDR3 loop spans 15 amino acids. Germline lookup yields CDR1 SNHLY and CDR2 FYNNEI. The CDR3 loop is CASSAGGQPNQPQHF. DNA for the CDR3: TGTGCCAGCAGTGCCGGGGGACAGCCCAATCAGCCCCAGCATTTT.

This clone came up a few times. V and J are TRBV5-1 and TRBJ1-6; 9 bases are a match to TRBD1. The CDR3 consists of 15 residues. The germline V gene encodes CDR1 SGHRS and CDR2 YFSETQ. The V segment lost 5 bases and the J segment 7 bases; nucleotides outside the gene matches: 7. The CDR3 loop is CASSPVGQGNSPLHF. Written as DNA, the CDR3 is TGCGCCAGCAGTCCCGTTGGACAGGGGAATTCACCCCTCCACTTT.

Note on this clone: Other DNA sequences in the sample encode the same CDR3. V usage is TRBV6-5 and J usage is TRBJ1-5, with 10 bases identical to TRBD1. Trimming took 5 bases from V and 1 from J; bases not matched to a gene: 2. The V gene's germline CDR1 is MNHEY and CDR2 SVGAGI. The CDR3 consists of 15 residues. CDR3: CASSPDRGSNQPQHF. DNA for the CDR3: TGTGCCAGCAGTCCGGACAGGGGGAGCAATCAGCCCCAGCATTTT.

As to this clone: The junction shows a germline mismatch at one end, possibly a read error. The genes are TRBV5-6 and TRBJ2-6; D is possibly TRBD2 (6 bases). Germline V CDR1 and CDR2: SGHDT, YYEEEE. CDR3 length: 14 amino acids. The CDR3 bases are TGTGCCCGCAGCCTGGAGGGGGGGGCCAACGTCCTGACTTTC. Protein product: CARSLEGGANVLTF.

This chain links TRBV6-5 with TRBJ1-3, with D uncertain. Germline assignment: CDR1 MNHEY and CDR2 SVGAGI. V lost 7 bases to trimming and J lost 3 bases, with 13 bases between them. The CDR3 totals 14 residues. The CDR3 DNA is TGTGCCAGCAACACTCAAGGCGGTGGAAACACCATATATTTT. Encoded protein: CASNTQGGGNTIYF.

The chain joins TRBV28 to TRBJ2-1; 9 bases fit TRBD1. The J segment lost 8 bases and the V segment lost 5 bases, leaving 13 bases of the junction unmatched. Germline CDR1 is MDHEN and CDR2 is SYDVKM. This CDR3 is built from 16 residues. CDR3 loop: CASSPRAGQGPDEQFF. DNA for the CDR3: TGTGCCAGCAGTCCCAGGGCGGGACAGGGTCCCGATGAGCAGTTCTTC.

In DNA, the CDR3 is TGTGCCAGCAAATCCCCGGGACTTAACACAGATACGCAGTATTTT. It translates to CASKSPGLNTDTQYF. The V gene is TRBV7-9, the J gene TRBJ2-3, with a possible D match to TRBD2 (6 bases). V lost 7 bases and J lost 2, with 16 bases in between. Germline CDR1 is SEHNR and CDR2 is FQNEAQ (reference sequence). This CDR3 spans 15 amino acids.

This rearrangement joins TRBV19 to TRBJ2-7; TRBD1 matches 8 bases. Germline V gene data show CDR1 as LNHDA and CDR2 as SQIVND (reference sequence). The CDR3 is made up of 15 amino acids. V lost 4 bases, J lost 0 bases, and 5 bases stayed unmatched. CDR3 residues: CASSTGTGISYEQYF. CDR3 nucleotide sequence: TGTGCCAGTAGTACCGGGACAGGCATCTCCTACGAGCAGTACTTC.

V and J are TRBV2 and TRBJ1-4, with 7 bases fitting TRBD1. This CDR3 spans 15 amino acids. Germline-derived CDR1 and CDR2 are SNHLY and FYNNEI. J gave up 7 bases and V 6 bases, and 11 bases lay outside the gene matches. For the CDR3, the DNA is TGTGCCAGCAGCAGAACCTGGACAGGAGCTGAAAAACTGTTTTTT. Encoded protein: CASSRTWTGAEKLFF. Combining the CDR3 with reference TRBV2 and TRBJ1-4 gives the whole variable domain EPEVTQTPSHQVTQMGQEVILRCVPISNHLYFYWYRQILGQKVEFLVSFYNNEISEKSEIFDDQFSVERPDGSNFTLKIRSTKLEDSAMYFCASSRTWTGAEKLFFGSGTQLSVL.

The V gene is TRBV4-2, the J gene TRBJ2-3; 9 bases agree with TRBD2. The CDR3 extends over 16 amino acids. CDR1 is LGHNA and CDR2 is YNFKEQ in the germline V gene. Trimming removed 2 bases from V and 0 bases from J; junction bases left unmatched: 3. The chain's CDR3 is CASSQSSGVSTDTQYF. The CDR3 region has the DNA TGTGCCAGCAGCCAATCTAGCGGGGTAAGCACAGATACGCAGTATTTT.

This clone has just a few counts. The chain carries TRBV6-6 and TRBJ2-3, with TRBD1 matching over 8 bases. This CDR3 comprises 16 residues. CDR1 and CDR2 (germline): MNHNY, SVGAGI (reference sequence). V shed 5 bases and J 2 bases; nucleotides not matched to a gene: 9. The CDR3 region has the DNA TGTGCCAGCAGTCGGTCGGACAGGGTTGTCACAGATACGCAGTATTTT. This translates into CASSRSDRVVTDTQYF.

V and J are TRBV6-6 and TRBJ1-1; the D gene is possibly TRBD1 (6 bases). The CDR3 runs to 13 residues. Germline V CDR1 and CDR2: MNHNY, SVGAGI (reference sequence). The V end lost 6 bases, the J end lost 6 bases, and 14 bases lay between the germline ends. The CDR3 DNA sequence: TGTGCCAGCAGGGGCGGGGGGCCCCCTGAAGCTTTCTTT. Protein sequence: CASRGGGPPEAFF.

This sequence joins TRBV5-1 and TRBJ2-7; D unclear. V dropped 0 bases and J dropped 7 bases, with 8 bases sitting between them. The length of the CDR3 is 12 residues. CDR1 is SGHRS, CDR2 YFSETQ, per germline. The chain's CDR3 is CASSLAATEQYF. CDR3 in DNA: TGCGCCAGCAGCTTGGCCGCTACGGAGCAGTACTTC.

This chain uses TRBV6-2 or TRBV6-3 with TRBJ1-5; weak D call: TRBD1 (5 bases). CDR1 is MNHEY and CDR2 is SVGEGT in the germline V gene. Trimming removed 6 bases at V and 0 bases at J, with 12 bases between. This CDR3 is built from 15 residues. In DNA, the CDR3 is TGTGCCAGCAGCTGGGGGGGATATAGCAATCAGCCCCAGCATTTT. This encodes CASSWGGYSNQPQHF.

This chain connects TRBV15 to TRBJ1-3; D perhaps matches TRBD1 (6 bases). This CDR3 contains 18 residues. Germline V CDR1 and CDR2: LNHNV, YYDKDF (reference sequence). Trimming removed 2 bases from V and 2 bases from J, with 19 bases in between. The CDR3 DNA is TGTGCCACCAGCAGACCACAACCTCAAGGGGGAACTGGAAACACCATATATTTT. Its translation is CATSRPQPQGGTGNTIYF.